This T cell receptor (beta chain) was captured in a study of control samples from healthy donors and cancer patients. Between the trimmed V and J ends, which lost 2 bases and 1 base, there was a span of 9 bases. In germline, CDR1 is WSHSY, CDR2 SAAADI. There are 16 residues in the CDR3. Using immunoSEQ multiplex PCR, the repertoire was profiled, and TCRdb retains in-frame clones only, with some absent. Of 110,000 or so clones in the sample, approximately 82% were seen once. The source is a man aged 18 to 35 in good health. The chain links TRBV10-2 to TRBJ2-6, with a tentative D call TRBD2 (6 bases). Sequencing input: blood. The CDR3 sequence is CASSEVGGSGANVLTF. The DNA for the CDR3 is TGCGCCAGCAGTGAGGTTGGAGGGTCTGGGGCCAACGTCCTGACTTTC.